Given below is one T cell receptor beta chain in context. The data were taken from a study of regulatory T cells in long-lasting Graves disease. Libraries of TCR beta came from iRepertoire HTBI primers plus Arm-PCR of CDR3 regions. Original processing methods: Samples revealed fewer than 65 TRBV and 14 TRBJ segments. TCRdb fed the multiplex PCR reads into MiXCR, producing one record per CDR3 protein. The V and J calls follow TCRdb's processing rather than the paper's. This repertoire shows roughly 440,000 distinct CDR3 sequences, approximately 16% found once; its top ten account for 20% to 25%. The CDR3 has 13 amino acids. Trimming left V 3 bases short and J 1 base short, with 6 bases between. Germline loops: CDR1 SEHNR, CDR2 FQNEAQ (reference sequence). The time point here: newly diagnosed GD, antithyroid drugs for less than 3 months. There was RNA extracted from PBMCs, and the TCR library was made from it.

The same specimen was also included in a second study, on T cells in Graves' hyperthyroidism and ophthalmopathy. As that report states: Investigators excluded patients with uncontrolled infection, other autoimmune disease, pregnancy or lactation. Most expanded thyroid clonotypes above 0.001 also appeared in blood. The model forecast ophthalmopathy, anticipating it by a median roughly 6.3 months before onset.

The chain carries TRBV7-9 and TRBJ1-2; D unclear. The source was peripheral blood mononuclear cells (PBMCs), collected at new diagnosis, from a patient treated with antithyroid drugs. The receptor was derived from a woman under 30 with Graves disease. CDR3 sequence: CASSFAINYGYTF. For the CDR3, the DNA is TGTGCCAGCAGCTTCGCAATTAACTATGGCTACACCTTC.